This T cell receptor (beta chain) was documented in a study of T cells after yellow fever vaccination. Study outcomes and limitations: Researchers cautioned that FACS-sorted repertoires could harbor abundant clonotypes contaminating from the bulk population. Re-detected after boosting: most primary clones, more than 95% of CD4 and roughly 88% of CD8.

Trimming stripped 0 bases from V and 5 bases from J, with 15 bases between. This CDR3 is 15 amino acids long. Germline V gene sequence: CDR1 SGHKS, CDR2 YYEKEE (reference sequence). In regard to this clonotype: The antigen remains unidentified.

TCRdb re-derived calls from the 5' RACE reads in MiXCR, one entry per CDR3 protein. The sample has approximately 150,000 distinct CDR3 sequences; 7.7% are singletons. This clonotype was obtained from a man aged 25 to 40 who received the YFV17D yellow fever vaccine. This sample comprised CD4+ T cells sorted from PBMCs, obtained 5 days after the yellow fever booster vaccination. This sequence joins TRBV5-5 and TRBJ2-7; possibly TRBD2 for D (6 bases). DNA for the CDR3: TGTGCCAGCAGCTTGGAAGGCGGGACGGTCGACGAGCAGTACTTC. This sequence encodes CASSLEGGTVDEQYF.